This TCR beta chain was sequenced during a study of T cell changes during pregnancy in multiple sclerosis (dated by TCRdb to between 2018 and 2021). About the study as a whole: The study examined how the T cell repertoire changed over the course of pregnancy in women with multiple sclerosis.

A remark on this clone: Its antigen is unknown. No base quality information exists; no much larger clone differs at one position.

Library method: the immunoSEQ multiplex PCR assay. TCRdb stores this immuneACCESS table with in-frame sequences only. Part of the clones is absent; in the studies checked, under half of the shortfall reflects unresolved V genes, and no reason is known for the rest. This sample holds roughly 42,000 clones; approximately 90% were observed only once. The ten largest clones capture 6.5% to 7.5% of the sample. Sequencing was performed on CD8+ T cells from peripheral blood mononuclear cells, taken in the third trimester of pregnancy. This TCR came from a female donor with multiple sclerosis, enrolled in a pregnancy study.

The DNA is as follows: TGTGCCAGCAGTTCCTCCGGGACTACCGGTTCACCCCTCCACTTT. It translates to CASSSSGTTGSPLHF. The rearrangement combines TRBV27 with TRBJ1-6; the best D guess is TRBD1, with 5 bases matching. Deletion took 4 bases off V and 9 bases off J, with a span of 16 bases between the germline ends. The CDR3 covers 15 residues, taking in both the cysteine and the phenylalanine. The kept DNA is CDR3 alone, 45 bases in frame from the first base. The germline V gene encodes CDR1 MNHEY and CDR2 SMNVEV (reference sequence).